Each of the 5 T cell receptor delta chains below was sequenced from the same sample in a study of gamma-delta T cells after stem cell transplantation (TCRdb year 2016). Libraries were built with RT-PCR. This sample was sequenced with an Illumina MiSeq. TCRdb called clones from the public reads with CATT, and repeated DNA sequences were later combined into one row. This sample comprises over a thousand delta-chain clones, more than 25% of them detected only once. 35% to 45% of the sample comes from the top ten. Material for sequencing was gamma-delta T cells. The receptors shown here come from a human donor. It is not recorded whose cells these are; they may come from a transplant donor.

This clone is termed medium-sized. With a far larger clone one base away, a read error is the likely cause. The CDR3 reads CAFLSGNEDDKLIF. The DNA of the CDR3 is TGTGCCTTCCTAAGCGGGAATGAGGACGATAAACTCATCTTT. The V call is TRDV3, the J call TRDJ1; no definite D call. Germline lookup yields CDR1 TVYSNPD and CDR2 GDNSRS (reference sequence). V dropped 3 bases and J dropped 4 bases, with 18 bases sitting between them. The CDR3 extends over 14 amino acids.

The chain couples TRDV1 to TRDJ1, with D perhaps TRDD2 or TRDD3 (6 bases each). Trimming stripped 2 bases from V and 0 bases from J, with 31 bases between. The CDR3 runs 22 residues. Germline V lookup: CDR1 TSWWSYY, CDR2 QGS. CDR3 in amino acids: CALGEVLPTWTGSKAYTDKLIF. The CDR3 nucleotides read TGTGCTCTTGGGGAAGTCCTACCTACTTGGACTGGGTCTAAGGCGTACACCGATAAACTCATCTTT.

In this sample, this clone is medium-sized. The genes are TRDV2 and TRDJ1; either TRDD1 or TRDD3 may fit D (5 bases each). Germline CDR1 and CDR2: GEAIGNYY and EKD. CDR3 length: 14 residues. Trimming took off 3 bases at V and 0 bases at J, with 10 bases between the two ends. CDR3: CACDEMGYTDKLIF. CDR3 in DNA: TGTGCCTGTGACGAAATGGGGTACACCGATAAACTCATCTTT.

The chain recombines TRDV1 with TRDJ1, with 12 bases lining up with TRDD3. The CDR3 is 23 residues long. After removal of 4 bases from V and 1 base from J, the junction contained 25 bases not matched to a gene. Per the germline V gene, CDR1 is TSWWSYY and CDR2 is QGS. The CDR3 spells CALGAASYHYWGIHPGRTDKLIF. For the CDR3, the DNA is TGTGCTCTTGGGGCTGCTTCCTACCACTACTGGGGGATACACCCGGGACGCACCGATAAACTCATCTTT.

This clone has a handful of counts. This probably arose from a read error, given a far larger clone one base away. The rearrangement joins TRDV2 to TRDJ1; 8 bases map to TRDD3. From germline, CDR1 is GEAIGNYY and CDR2 EKD. This CDR3 has 20 residues. The junction had 20 bases not matched to a gene; V was cut back by 3 bases and J by 0 bases. In nucleotides, the CDR3 is TGTGCCTGTGACGCCGTGCCCGGTTTGGGGGATTCATCTTACACCGATAAACTCATCTTT. Residues: CACDAVPGLGDSSYTDKLIF.